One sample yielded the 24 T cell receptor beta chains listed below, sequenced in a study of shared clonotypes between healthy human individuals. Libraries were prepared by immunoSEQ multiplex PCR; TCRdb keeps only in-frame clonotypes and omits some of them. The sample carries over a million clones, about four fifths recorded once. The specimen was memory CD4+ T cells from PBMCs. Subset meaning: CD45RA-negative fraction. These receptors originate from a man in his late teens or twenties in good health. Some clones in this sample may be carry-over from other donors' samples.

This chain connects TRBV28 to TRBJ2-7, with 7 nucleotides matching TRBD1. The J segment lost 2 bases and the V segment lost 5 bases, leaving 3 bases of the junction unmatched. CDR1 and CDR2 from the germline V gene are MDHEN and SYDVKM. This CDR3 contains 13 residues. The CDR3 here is CASSNGQAYEQYF. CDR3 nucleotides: TGTGCCAGCAGTAACGGACAGGCCTACGAGCAGTACTTC.

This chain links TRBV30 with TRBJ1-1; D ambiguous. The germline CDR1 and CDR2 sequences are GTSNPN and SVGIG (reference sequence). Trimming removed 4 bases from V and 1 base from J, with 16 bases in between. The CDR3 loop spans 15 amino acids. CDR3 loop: CAWIKSWTGNTEAFF. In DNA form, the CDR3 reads TGTGCCTGGATAAAGTCGTGGACGGGGAACACTGAAGCTTTCTTT.

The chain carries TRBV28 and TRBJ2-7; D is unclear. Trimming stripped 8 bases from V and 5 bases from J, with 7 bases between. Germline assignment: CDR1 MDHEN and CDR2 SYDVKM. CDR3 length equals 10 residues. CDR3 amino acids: CASLPDEQYF. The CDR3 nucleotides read TGTGCCAGCTTACCCGACGAGCAGTACTTC.

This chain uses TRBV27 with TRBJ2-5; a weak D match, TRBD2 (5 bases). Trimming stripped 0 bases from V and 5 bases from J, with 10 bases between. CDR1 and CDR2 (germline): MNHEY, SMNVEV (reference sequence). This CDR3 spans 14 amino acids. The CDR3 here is CASSLSRERETQYF. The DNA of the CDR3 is TGTGCCAGCAGTTTATCTAGGGAGAGGGAGACCCAGTACTTC.

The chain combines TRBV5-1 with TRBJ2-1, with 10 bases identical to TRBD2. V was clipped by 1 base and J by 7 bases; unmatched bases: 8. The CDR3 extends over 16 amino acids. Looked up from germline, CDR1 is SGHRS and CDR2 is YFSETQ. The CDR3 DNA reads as TGCGCCAGCAGCTTGTCTCTAGCGGGAGATTGGAATGAGCAGTTCTTC. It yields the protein CASSLSLAGDWNEQFF.

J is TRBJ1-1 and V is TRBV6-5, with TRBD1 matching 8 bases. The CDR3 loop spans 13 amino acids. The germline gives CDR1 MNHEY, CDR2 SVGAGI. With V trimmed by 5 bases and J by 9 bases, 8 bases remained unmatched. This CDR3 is CASSVDRDRKAFF. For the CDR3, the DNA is TGTGCCAGCAGTGTAGACCGGGACAGGAAAGCTTTCTTT.

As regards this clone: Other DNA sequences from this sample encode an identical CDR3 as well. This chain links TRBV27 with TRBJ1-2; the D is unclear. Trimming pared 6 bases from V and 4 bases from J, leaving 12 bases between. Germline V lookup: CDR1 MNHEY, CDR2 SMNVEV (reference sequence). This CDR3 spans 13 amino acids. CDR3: CASSPRGGYGYTF. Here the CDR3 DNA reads TGTGCCAGCAGCCCCCGGGGAGGCTATGGCTACACCTTC.

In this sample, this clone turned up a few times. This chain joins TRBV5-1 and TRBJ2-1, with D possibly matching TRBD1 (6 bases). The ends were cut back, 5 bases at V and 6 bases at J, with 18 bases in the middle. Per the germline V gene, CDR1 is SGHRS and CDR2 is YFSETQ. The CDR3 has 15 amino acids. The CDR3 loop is CASSFLTGSVNEQFF. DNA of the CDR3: TGCGCCAGCAGTTTCCTGACAGGTTCGGTCAATGAGCAGTTCTTC.

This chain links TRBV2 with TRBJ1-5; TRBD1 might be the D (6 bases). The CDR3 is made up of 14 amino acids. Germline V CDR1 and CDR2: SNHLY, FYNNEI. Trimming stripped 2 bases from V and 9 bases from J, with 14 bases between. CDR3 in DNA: TGTGCCAGCAGTGAATTGGGGGGCGAGGGGCCCCAGCATTTT. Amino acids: CASSELGGEGPQHF.

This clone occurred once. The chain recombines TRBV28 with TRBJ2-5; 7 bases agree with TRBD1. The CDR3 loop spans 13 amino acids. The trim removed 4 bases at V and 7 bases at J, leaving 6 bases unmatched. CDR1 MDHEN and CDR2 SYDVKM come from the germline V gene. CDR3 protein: CASSSDRVGTQYF. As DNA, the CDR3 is TGTGCCAGCAGTTCAGACAGGGTAGGGACCCAGTACTTC.

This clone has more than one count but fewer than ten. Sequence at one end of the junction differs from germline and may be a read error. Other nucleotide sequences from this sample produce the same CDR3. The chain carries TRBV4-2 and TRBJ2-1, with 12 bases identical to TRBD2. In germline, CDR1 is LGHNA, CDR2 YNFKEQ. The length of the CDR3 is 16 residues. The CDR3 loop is CASSPSTSGSYNEQFF. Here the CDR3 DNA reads TGTGCCAGCAGCCCCTCGACTAGCGGGAGCTACAATGAACAGTTCTTC.

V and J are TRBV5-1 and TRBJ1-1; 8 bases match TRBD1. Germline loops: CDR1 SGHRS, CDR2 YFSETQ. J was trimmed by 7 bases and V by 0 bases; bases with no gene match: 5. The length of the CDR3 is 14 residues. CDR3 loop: CASSLAPTGGEAFF. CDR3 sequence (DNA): TGCGCCAGCAGCTTGGCCCCCACAGGGGGTGAAGCTTTCTTT.

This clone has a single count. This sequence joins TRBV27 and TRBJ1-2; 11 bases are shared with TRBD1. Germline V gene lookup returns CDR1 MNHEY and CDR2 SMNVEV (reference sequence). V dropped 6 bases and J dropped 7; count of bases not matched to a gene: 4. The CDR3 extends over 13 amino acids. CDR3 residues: CASSGQGAGGYTF. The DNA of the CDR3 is TGTGCCAGCAGCGGACAGGGGGCGGGTGGCTACACCTTC.

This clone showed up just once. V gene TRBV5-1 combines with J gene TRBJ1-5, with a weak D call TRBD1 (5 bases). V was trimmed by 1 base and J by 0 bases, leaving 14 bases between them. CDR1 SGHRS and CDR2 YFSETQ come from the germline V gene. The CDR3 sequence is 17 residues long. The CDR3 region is CASSLSGGSYSNQPQHF. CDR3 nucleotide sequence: TGCGCCAGCAGCTTGTCCGGGGGATCCTATAGCAATCAGCCCCAGCATTTT.

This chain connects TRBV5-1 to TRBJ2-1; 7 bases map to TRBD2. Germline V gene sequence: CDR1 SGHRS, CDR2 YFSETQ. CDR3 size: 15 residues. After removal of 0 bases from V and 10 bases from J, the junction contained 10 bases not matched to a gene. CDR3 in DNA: TGCGCCAGCAGCTTGGGTGCGGGAGTCCTCGGCGAGCAGTTCTTC. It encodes CASSLGAGVLGEQFF.

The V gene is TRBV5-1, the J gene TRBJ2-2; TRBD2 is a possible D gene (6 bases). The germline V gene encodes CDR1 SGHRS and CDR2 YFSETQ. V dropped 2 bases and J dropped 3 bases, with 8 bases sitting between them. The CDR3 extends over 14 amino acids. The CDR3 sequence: CASSFSGDTGELFF. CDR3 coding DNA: TGCGCCAGCAGCTTCTCGGGGGACACCGGGGAGCTGTTTTTT.

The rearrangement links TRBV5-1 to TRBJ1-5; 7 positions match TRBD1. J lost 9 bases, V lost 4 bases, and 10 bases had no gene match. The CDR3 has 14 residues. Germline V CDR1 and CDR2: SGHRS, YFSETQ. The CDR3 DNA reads TGCGCCAGCAGCCAAAGACAGGGAGAAGGGCCCCAGCATTTT. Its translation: CASSQRQGEGPQHF.

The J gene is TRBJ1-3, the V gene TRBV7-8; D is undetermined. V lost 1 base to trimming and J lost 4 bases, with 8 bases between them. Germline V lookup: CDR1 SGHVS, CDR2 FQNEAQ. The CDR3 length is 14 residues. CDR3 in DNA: TGTGCCAGCAGCTTAGGCGTGGTAGGAAACACCATATATTTT. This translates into CASSLGVVGNTIYF.

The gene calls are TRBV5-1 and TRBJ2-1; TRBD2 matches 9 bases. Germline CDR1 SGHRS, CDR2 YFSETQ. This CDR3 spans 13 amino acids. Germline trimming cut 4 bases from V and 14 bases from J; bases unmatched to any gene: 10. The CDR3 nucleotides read TGCGCCAGCAGCCCCCGGCGGGAGGGGCATAAGTTCTTC. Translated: CASSPRREGHKFF.

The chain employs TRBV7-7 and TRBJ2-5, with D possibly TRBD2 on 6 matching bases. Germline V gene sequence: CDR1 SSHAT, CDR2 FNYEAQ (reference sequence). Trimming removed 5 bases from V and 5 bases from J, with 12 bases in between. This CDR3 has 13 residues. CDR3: CASSTGVGETQYF. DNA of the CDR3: TGTGCCAGCAGCACGGGGGTGGGGGAGACCCAGTACTTC.

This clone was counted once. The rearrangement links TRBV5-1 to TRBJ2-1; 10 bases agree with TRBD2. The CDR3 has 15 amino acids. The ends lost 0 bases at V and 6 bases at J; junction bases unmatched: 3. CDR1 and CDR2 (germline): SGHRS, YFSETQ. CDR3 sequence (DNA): TGCGCCAGCAGCTTGGTAGCGGGAGGTTTCAATGAGCAGTTCTTC. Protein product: CASSLVAGGFNEQFF. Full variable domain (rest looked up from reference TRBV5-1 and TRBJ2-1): KAGVTQTPRYLIKTRGQQVTLSCSPISGHRSVSWYQQTPGQGLQFLFEYFSETQRNKGNFPGRFSGRQFSNSRSEMNVSTLELGDSALYLCASSLVAGGFNEQFFGPGTRLTVL.

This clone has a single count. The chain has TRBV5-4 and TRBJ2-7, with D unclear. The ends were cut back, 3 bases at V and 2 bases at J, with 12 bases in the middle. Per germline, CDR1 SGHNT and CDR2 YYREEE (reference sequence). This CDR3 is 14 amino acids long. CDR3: CASSSGSETYEQYF. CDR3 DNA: TGTGCCAGCAGCTCCGGATCCGAAACCTACGAGCAGTACTTC.

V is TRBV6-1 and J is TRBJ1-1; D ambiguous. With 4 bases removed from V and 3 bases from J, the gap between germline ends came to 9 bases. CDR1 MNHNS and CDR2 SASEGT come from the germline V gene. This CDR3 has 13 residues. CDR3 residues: CASSVRRDTEAFF. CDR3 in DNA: TGTGCCAGCAGTGTCAGGAGGGACACTGAAGCTTTCTTT.

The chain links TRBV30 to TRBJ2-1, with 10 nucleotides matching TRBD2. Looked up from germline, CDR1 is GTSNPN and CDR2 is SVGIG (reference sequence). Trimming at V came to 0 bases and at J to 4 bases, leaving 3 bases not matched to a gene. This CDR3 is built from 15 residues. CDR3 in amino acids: CAWSVTSGTYNEQFF. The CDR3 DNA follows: TGTGCCTGGAGTGTAACTAGCGGGACTTACAATGAGCAGTTCTTC.